This entry lists 30 T cell receptor beta chains sequenced from one sample in a study of blood T cell repertoires in COVID-19. TCRdb keeps only in-frame clones here, not all; method: immunoSEQ multiplex PCR. The table records 65,000 to 70,000 clones, 70% to 85% of them present only once. Sequenced sample: peripheral blood. The origin of the receptors is a man of 80 years or more with active COVID-19.

The CDR3 spells CASSQENSPSGNTIYF. As DNA, the CDR3 is TGTGCCAGCAGCCAAGAGAACAGTCCCTCTGGAAACACCATATATTTT. The rearrangement joins TRBV4-2 to TRBJ1-3; D is undetermined. This CDR3 region has 16 residues. The germline CDR1 and CDR2 sequences are LGHNA and YNFKEQ. Trimming took 0 bases from V and 0 from J, leaving 9 bases between them.

The V call is TRBV5-1, the J call TRBJ1-6; 8 bases align to TRBD1. Trimming cost V 2 bases and J 10 bases; bases outside gene matches: 8. Germline-derived CDR1 and CDR2 are SGHRS and YFSETQ. This CDR3 contains 15 residues. The DNA of the CDR3 is TGCGCCAGCAGCTTCGGCAGGGGGCGAGAGTCACCCCTCCACTTT. Protein: CASSFGRGRESPLHF. Together with reference TRBV5-1 and TRBJ1-6, the CDR3 gives the full variable domain: KAGVTQTPRYLIKTRGQQVTLSCSPISGHRSVSWYQQTPGQGLQFLFEYFSETQRNKGNFPGRFSGRQFSNSRSEMNVSTLELGDSALYLCASSFGRGRESPLHFGNGTRLTVT.

The chain uses TRBV9 and TRBJ2-7, with 7 nucleotides matching TRBD1. V shed 4 bases, J shed 3 bases, and the junction held 10 bases outside the gene matches. The CDR3 runs 15 residues. Germline lookup yields CDR1 SGDLS and CDR2 YYNGEE. CDR3 residues: CASSSIPGQIYEQYF. CDR3 DNA: TGTGCCAGCAGCTCCATACCGGGACAGATCTACGAGCAGTACTTC.

This rearrangement joins TRBV5-6 to TRBJ2-5, with D unresolved. This CDR3 region has 15 residues. Germline V gives CDR1 SGHDT, CDR2 YYEEEE. V gave up 1 base and J gave up 3 bases, with 13 bases separating them. This CDR3 reads CASSLYLRIEETQYF. Written as DNA, the CDR3 is TGTGCCAGCAGCTTGTATCTGCGCATAGAAGAGACCCAGTACTTC.

The rearrangement uses TRBV6-6 and TRBJ2-2, with D unclear. Germline CDR1 MNHNY, CDR2 SVGAGI (reference sequence). This CDR3 has 15 amino acids. Trimming shortened V by 0 bases and J by 4 bases, and 9 bases separated the two germline ends. The CDR3 sequence: CASSYSRPSTGELFF. The CDR3, as DNA: TGTGCCAGCAGTTACTCACGCCCGAGCACCGGGGAGCTGTTTTTT.

This clone was observed once. The chain is built from TRBV3-1 (or the pseudogene TRBV3-2) and TRBJ1-6, with 9 bases matching TRBD1. The junction had 10 bases not matched to a gene; V was cut back by 10 bases and J by 9 bases. This CDR3 is built from 14 residues. The germline gives CDR1 LGHDT, CDR2 YNNKEL (reference sequence). The CDR3 region is CATKWGQGVSPLHF. The CDR3 coding sequence is TGTGCCACTAAGTGGGGACAGGGAGTTTCACCCCTCCACTTT.

This clone was seen just once. This chain links TRBV6-6 with TRBJ1-1, with D perhaps matching TRBD1 (6 bases). The CDR3 consists of 12 residues. Germline V lookup: CDR1 MNHNY, CDR2 SVGAGI (reference sequence). Trimming cost V 4 bases and J 5 bases, with 8 bases left between them. The CDR3 DNA reads as TGTGCCAGCAGTTCCAGGGGAACTGAAGCTTTCTTT. Its protein product is CASSSRGTEAFF.

The gene calls are TRBV5-1 and TRBJ1-4; TRBD1 aligns across 7 bases. J was trimmed by 5 bases and V by 6 bases; bases with no gene match: 7. The CDR3 is 14 amino acids. Germline CDR1 SGHRS, CDR2 YFSETQ. The CDR3 sequence: CASKPQTGNEKLFF. The DNA for the CDR3 is TGCGCCAGCAAACCCCAGACAGGGAATGAAAAACTGTTTTTT.

Only one count was recorded for this clone. The chain couples TRBV4-1 to TRBJ2-1; TRBD2 matches 7 bases. Germline V gives CDR1 MGHRA, CDR2 YSYEKL. With 4 bases clipped from V and 7 bases from J, the junction kept 10 bases outside the gene matches. This CDR3 is built from 15 residues. The CDR3, as DNA: TGCGCCAGCAGCCGAGCTAGCGGAACTCGGAATGAGCAGTTCTTC. Amino acids: CASSRASGTRNEQFF.

The sample holds a few counts of this clone. This chain links TRBV4-1 with TRBJ1-2; 9 bases map to TRBD1. V lost 4 bases, J lost 1 base, and 1 base stayed unmatched. This CDR3 contains 14 residues. Germline-derived CDR1 and CDR2 are MGHRA and YSYEKL. CDR3 amino acids: CASSRTGVNYGYTF. CDR3 bases: TGCGCCAGCAGCCGGACAGGGGTTAACTATGGCTACACCTTC.

This chain links TRBV7-2 with TRBJ1-1, with no clear D. CDR3 size: 13 residues. The V gene lost 8 bases and the J gene lost 1 base, with 11 bases spanning the gap. Germline V CDR1 and CDR2: SGHTA, FQGNSA. CDR3 nucleotides: TGTGCCAGCCTATCGAGTCCGAACACTGAAGCTTTCTTT. This translates into CASLSSPNTEAFF.

In this sample, this clone turned up a few times. The chain carries TRBV9 and TRBJ2-1; D might be TRBD1 (6 bases). Germline-derived CDR1 and CDR2 are SGDLS and YYNGEE. This CDR3 spans 16 amino acids. Trimming pared 4 bases from V and 2 bases from J, leaving 16 bases between. CDR3 in amino acids: CASSPTTQGTYNEQFF. CDR3 nucleotides: TGTGCCAGCAGCCCGACAACACAGGGCACCTACAATGAGCAGTTCTTC.

J is TRBJ1-2 and V is TRBV3-1 (or the pseudogene TRBV3-2), with D tentatively TRBD1 (5 bases). Between the trimmed V and J ends, which lost 0 bases and 3 bases, there was a span of 11 bases. Germline loops: CDR1 LGHDT, CDR2 YNNKEL (reference sequence). The CDR3 covers 15 residues. CDR3 in DNA: TGTGCCAGCAGCCAAGACGGTCAGGGTGACTATGGCTACACCTTC. Translated, it gives CASSQDGQGDYGYTF.

A single count supports this clone. The chain links TRBV15 to TRBJ1-2; no clear D. Trimming removed 5 bases from V and 3 bases from J, with 16 bases in between. CDR3 length: 15 residues. CDR1 LNHNV and CDR2 YYDKDF come from the germline V gene (reference sequence). CDR3 sequence reads: CATSRATATDYGYTF. The CDR3 DNA follows: TGTGCCACCAGCCGCGCGACCGCGACTGACTATGGCTACACCTTC.

The V and J genes are TRBV7-2 and TRBJ2-1; tentatively, D is TRBD2 (5 bases). V gave up 3 bases and J gave up 5 bases, with 8 bases separating them. Germline V gene sequence: CDR1 SGHTA, CDR2 FQGNSA. The CDR3 consists of 13 residues. The CDR3 loop is CASSFGLHNEQFF. CDR3 DNA sequence: TGTGCCAGCAGCTTCGGACTCCACAATGAGCAGTTCTTC.

This sequence joins TRBV30 and TRBJ2-5; D ambiguous. V was shortened by 4 bases and J by 2 bases, with 5 bases between the two germline ends. The CDR3 contains 11 residues. Germline V gene sequence: CDR1 GTSNPN, CDR2 SVGIG (reference sequence). CDR3 in amino acids: CAWMSQETQYF. CDR3 nucleotides: TGTGCCTGGATGAGTCAAGAGACCCAGTACTTC.

The chain combines TRBV6-5 with TRBJ2-7; 14 bases align to TRBD2. The CDR3 has 15 residues. V gave up 5 bases and J gave up 9 bases; unmatched junction bases: 9. CDR1 and CDR2 from the germline V gene are MNHEY and SVGAGI. The CDR3 sequence: CASSRGLAGAGGQYF. The CDR3 coding sequence is TGTGCCAGCAGTAGGGGACTAGCGGGGGCGGGGGGGCAGTACTTC.

The rearrangement joins TRBV10-3 to TRBJ1-2, with 9 positions matching TRBD1. V gave up 6 bases and J gave up 3 bases; unmatched junction bases: 5. The CDR3 is made up of 14 amino acids. Germline V gene sequence: CDR1 ENHRY, CDR2 SYGVKD. The CDR3 region has the DNA TGTGCCATCAGCCGACAGGGGGGGGACTATGGCTACACCTTC. Translating gives CAISRQGGDYGYTF.

This clone came up once. This chain connects TRBV28 to TRBJ2-7, with 7 bases that match TRBD1. This CDR3 is built from 12 residues. Per the germline V gene, CDR1 is MDHEN and CDR2 is SYDVKM. The V gene end was trimmed by 7 bases and the J gene end by 1 base; junction bases not matched to a gene: 1. This CDR3 is CASMTGSYEQYF. For the CDR3, the DNA is TGTGCCAGCATGACAGGGTCCTACGAGCAGTACTTC.

The chain links TRBV5-1 to TRBJ2-2; TRBD1 is a possible D gene (7 bases). The CDR3 sequence is 16 residues long. Germline CDR1 is SGHRS and CDR2 is YFSETQ. Trimming removed 0 bases at V and 3 bases at J, with 12 bases between. CDR3: CASSLDGGGYTGELFF. CDR3 sequence (DNA): TGCGCCAGCAGCTTGGATGGAGGGGGCTACACCGGGGAGCTGTTTTTT.

V is TRBV2 and J is TRBJ1-4; 11 bases are a match to TRBD1. The CDR3 consists of 13 residues. Per the germline V gene, CDR1 is SNHLY and CDR2 is FYNNEI. The ends lost 7 bases at V and 7 bases at J; junction bases unmatched: 2. The CDR3 is CASKGTGGEKLFF. In nucleotides, the CDR3 is TGTGCCAGCAAAGGGACAGGGGGTGAAAAACTGTTTTTT. The variable domain in full, completed from reference TRBV2 and TRBJ1-4, reads EPEVTQTPSHQVTQMGQEVILRCVPISNHLYFYWYRQILGQKVEFLVSFYNNEISEKSEIFDDQFSVERPDGSNFTLKIRSTKLEDSAMYFCASKGTGGEKLFFGSGTQLSVL.

The rearrangement uses TRBV6-1 and TRBJ1-2; D is uncertain. Looked up from germline, CDR1 is MNHNS and CDR2 is SASEGT. The CDR3 consists of 15 residues. V lost 2 bases, J lost 1 base, and 11 bases lay in between. The CDR3 is CASSELATNNYGYTF. As DNA, the CDR3 is TGTGCCAGCAGTGAATTGGCAACTAATAACTATGGCTACACCTTC.

The chain recombines TRBV6-5 with TRBJ1-6; no clear D gene. The CDR3 covers 15 residues. Germline lookup yields CDR1 MNHEY and CDR2 SVGAGI. The germline V and J ends were trimmed by 6 bases and 8 bases, with 17 bases remaining between them. The CDR3 spells CASSPLRRVDSPLHF. CDR3 nucleotide sequence: TGTGCCAGCAGCCCCCTGCGGAGGGTTGATTCACCCCTCCACTTT.

This clone was recorded once. In DNA form, the CDR3 reads TGCGCCAGCAGATGGGCTCTGGGCGGGTATAGCACAGATACGCAGTATTTT. Protein: CASRWALGGYSTDTQYF. J is TRBJ2-3 and V is TRBV5-1; a weak D match, TRBD2 (5 bases). From germline, CDR1 is SGHRS and CDR2 YFSETQ. CDR3 length: 17 amino acids. V dropped 5 bases and J dropped 0 bases, with 19 bases sitting between them.

V gene TRBV6-4 combines with J gene TRBJ2-2, with TRBD1 matching 8 bases. The germline V gene encodes CDR1 MRHNA and CDR2 SNTAGT. J lost 6 bases, V lost 2 bases, and 5 bases had no gene match. The CDR3 totals 15 residues. CDR3 sequence: CASSDQTGVAGELFF. The CDR3 DNA reads TGTGCCAGCAGTGACCAGACAGGGGTCGCCGGGGAGCTGTTTTTT.

The V call is TRBV11-1, the J call TRBJ2-3; the D is unclear. V lost 0 bases and J 4 bases, leaving 5 bases between the germline ends. Germline CDR1 reads SGHAT; CDR2 reads FQDESV (reference sequence). This CDR3 has 13 residues. As DNA, the CDR3 is TGTGCCAGCAGCTTAGCGCAGGCAGATACGCAGTATTTT. Residues: CASSLAQADTQYF.

This chain connects TRBV10-3 to TRBJ2-1; possibly TRBD1 for D (7 bases). Germline assignment: CDR1 ENHRY and CDR2 SYGVKD. The V end was cut by 6 bases, the J end by 9 bases, with 18 bases between. The CDR3 contains 14 residues. CDR3: CAISNRGAEGEQFF. The CDR3 coding sequence is TGTGCCATCAGCAACAGGGGCGCGGAGGGTGAGCAGTTCTTC.

V is TRBV29-1 and J is TRBJ2-1; 7 nucleotides align to TRBD2. The CDR3 is 15 residues long. V dropped 7 bases and J dropped 3; count of bases not matched to a gene: 12. Germline-derived CDR1 and CDR2 are SQVTM and ANQGSEA. The CDR3 nucleotides read TGCAGCGGCCAGCGAGAGCGGGACTTCTACAATGAGCAGTTCTTC. Translating gives CSGQRERDFYNEQFF.

The chain uses TRBV11-2 and TRBJ2-2; D gene uncertain. The V gene lost 3 bases and the J gene lost 4 bases, with 15 bases spanning the gap. The CDR3 sequence is 16 residues long. The germline V gene has CDR1 SGHAT and CDR2 FQNNGV. The CDR3 reads CASSFSAGTVTGELFF. The CDR3 DNA reads TGTGCCAGCAGCTTTTCCGCAGGAACAGTCACCGGGGAGCTGTTTTTT.

The rearrangement joins TRBV27 to TRBJ2-5; tentative D call: TRBD2 (6 bases). The CDR3 consists of 15 residues. The germline V gene encodes CDR1 MNHEY and CDR2 SMNVEV (reference sequence). The V end was cut by 4 bases, the J end by 2 bases, with 14 bases between. CDR3 sequence: CASSSLRSGQETQYF. As DNA, the CDR3 is TGTGCCAGCAGTTCCTTACGGAGCGGGCAAGAGACCCAGTACTTC.